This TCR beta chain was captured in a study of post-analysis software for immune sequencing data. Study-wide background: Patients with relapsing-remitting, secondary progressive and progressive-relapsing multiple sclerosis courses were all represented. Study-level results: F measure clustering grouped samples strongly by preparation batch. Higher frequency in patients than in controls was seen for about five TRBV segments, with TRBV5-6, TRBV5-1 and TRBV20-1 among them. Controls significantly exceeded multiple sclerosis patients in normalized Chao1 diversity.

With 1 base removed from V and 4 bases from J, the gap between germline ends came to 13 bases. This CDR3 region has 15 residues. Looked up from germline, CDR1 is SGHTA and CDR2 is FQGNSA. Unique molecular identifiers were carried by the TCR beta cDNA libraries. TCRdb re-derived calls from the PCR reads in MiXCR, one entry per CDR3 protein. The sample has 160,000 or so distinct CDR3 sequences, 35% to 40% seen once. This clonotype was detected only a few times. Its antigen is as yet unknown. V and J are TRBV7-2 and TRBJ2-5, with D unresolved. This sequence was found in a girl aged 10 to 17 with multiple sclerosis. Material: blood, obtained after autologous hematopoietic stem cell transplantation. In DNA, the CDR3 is TGTGCCAGCAGCTTAGTAACTCCCCCAAGAGAGACCCAGTACTTC. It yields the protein CASSLVTPPRETQYF. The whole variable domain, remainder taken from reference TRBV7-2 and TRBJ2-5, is GAGVSQSPSNKVTEKGKDVELRCDPISGHTALYWYRQSLGQGLEFLIYFQGNSAPDKSGLPSDRFSAERTGGSVSTLTIQRTQQEDSAVYLCASSLVTPPRETQYFGPGTRLLVL.